This T cell receptor (beta chain) was identified during a study of cytomegalovirus exposure and HLA in healthy donors. PCR was performed using 60 Vbeta and 13 Jbeta primers. The assay was immunoSEQ multiplex PCR, and TCRdb's table has in-frame clones only and misses some. The sample records 120,000 to 150,000 clones, around 80% being singletons. On this clone itself: Its antigen is not known.

Study-wide points: The CMV antigen specificity of a few CMV-associated chains was confirmed through in vitro analysis. What was likely a sequencing artifact was a cluster of highly shared sequence variants. A missense variant in DCLRE1C was later tied to TCR beta V- and J-gene trimming. Reports showed the classifier diagnosing cytomegalovirus status with high specificity and sensitivity.

There are 13 residues in the CDR3. The V gene lost 8 bases and the J gene lost 0 bases, with 13 bases spanning the gap. Germline lookup yields CDR1 GTSNPN and CDR2 SVGIG (reference sequence). Input material: PBMCs. The rearrangement links TRBV30 to TRBJ1-2; D might be TRBD1 (6 bases). The sequence derives from a boy between 2 and 10 years old in good health and CMV-seronegative. CDR3 nucleotide sequence: TGTGCCAGCGACAGGCCCACTAACTATGGCTACACCTTC. Its translation is CASDRPTNYGYTF. The entire variable domain, with the rest obtained from reference TRBV30 and TRBJ1-2, is as follows: SQTIHQWPATLVQPVGSPLSLECTVEGTSNPNLYWYRQAAGRGLQLLFYSVGIGQISSEVPQNLSASRPQDRQFILSSKKLLLSDSGFYLCASDRPTNYGYTFGSGTRLTVV.